This T cell receptor beta chain was recovered during a study of blood T cells in healthy people across ages. General study findings and limits: A greater number of naive CD4+ cells and higher diversity distinguished long-lived donors from aged donors. The CMV status of each donor remained undetermined, and this could have confounded shifts in expanded clonotypes. Strong correlation linked observed beta diversity and percent naive T cells.

A note on this clonotype: Its antigen is not known.

For the second PCR, which ran for roughly 7 to 11 cycles, a sample-barcoded 5' primer and a J-beta primer mix were used. A tag from a template-switch adaptor with 12 random nucleotides marked each cDNA molecule. TCRdb processed the 5' RACE reads anew with MiXCR; each CDR3 protein has one entry. The sample records 1,800,000 or so distinct CDR3 sequences, around 42% being singletons. This TCR was sampled from a human donor in good health. The sequencing sample was made of blood.

The CDR3 DNA reads TGTGCCAGCAGTCCCCAACACCCGAAATCTTCTAATCAGCCCCAGCATTTT. Amino acids: CASSPQHPKSSNQPQHF. The chain combines TRBV12-3 or TRBV12-4 with TRBJ1-5; D ambiguous. The CDR3 contains 17 residues. The germline V and J ends were trimmed by 5 bases and 4 bases, with 21 bases remaining between them.